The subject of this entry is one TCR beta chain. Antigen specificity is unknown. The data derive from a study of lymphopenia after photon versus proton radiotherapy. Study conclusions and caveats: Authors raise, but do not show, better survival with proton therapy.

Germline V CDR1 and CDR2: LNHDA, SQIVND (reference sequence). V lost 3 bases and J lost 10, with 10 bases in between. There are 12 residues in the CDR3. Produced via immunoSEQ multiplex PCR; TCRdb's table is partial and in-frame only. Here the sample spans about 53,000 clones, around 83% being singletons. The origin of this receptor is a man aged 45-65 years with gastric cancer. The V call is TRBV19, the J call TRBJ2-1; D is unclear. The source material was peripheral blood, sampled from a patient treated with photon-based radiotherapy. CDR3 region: CASSMSPQEQFF. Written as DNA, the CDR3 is TGTGCCAGTAGTATGTCCCCACAGGAGCAGTTCTTC.